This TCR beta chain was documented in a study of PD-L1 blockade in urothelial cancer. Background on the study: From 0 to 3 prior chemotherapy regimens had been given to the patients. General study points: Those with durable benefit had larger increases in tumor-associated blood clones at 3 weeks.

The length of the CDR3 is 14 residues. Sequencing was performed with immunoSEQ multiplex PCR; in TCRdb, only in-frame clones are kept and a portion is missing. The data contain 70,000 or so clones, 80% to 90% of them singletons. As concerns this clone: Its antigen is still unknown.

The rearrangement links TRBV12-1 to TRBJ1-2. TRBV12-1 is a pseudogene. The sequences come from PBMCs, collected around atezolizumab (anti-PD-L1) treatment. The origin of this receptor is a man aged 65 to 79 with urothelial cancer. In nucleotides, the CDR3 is TGTGCCAGACCTCCCTACCTCCGGGTTCGTGGCTACACCTTC. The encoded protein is CARPPYLRVRGYTF.